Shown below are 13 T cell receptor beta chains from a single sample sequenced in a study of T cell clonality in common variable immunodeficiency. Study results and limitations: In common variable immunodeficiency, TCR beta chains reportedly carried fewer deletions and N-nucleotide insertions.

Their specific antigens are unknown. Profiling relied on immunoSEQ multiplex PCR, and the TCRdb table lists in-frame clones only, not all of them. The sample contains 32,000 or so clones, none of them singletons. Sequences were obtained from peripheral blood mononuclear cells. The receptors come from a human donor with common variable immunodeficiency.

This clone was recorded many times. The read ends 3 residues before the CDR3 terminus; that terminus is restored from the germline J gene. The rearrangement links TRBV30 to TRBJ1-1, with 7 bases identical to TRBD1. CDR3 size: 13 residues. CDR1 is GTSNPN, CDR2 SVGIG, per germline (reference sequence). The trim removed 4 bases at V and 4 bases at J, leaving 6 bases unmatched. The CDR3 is CAWKIQGGTEAFF. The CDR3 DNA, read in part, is TGTGCCTGGAAAATCCAGGGGGGCACTGAA.

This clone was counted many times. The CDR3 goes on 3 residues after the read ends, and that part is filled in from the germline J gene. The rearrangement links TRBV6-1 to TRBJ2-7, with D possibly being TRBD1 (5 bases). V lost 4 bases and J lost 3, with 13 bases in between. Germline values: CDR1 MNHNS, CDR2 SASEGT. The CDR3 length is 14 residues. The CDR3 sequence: CASSGTGLVYEQYF. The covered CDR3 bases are TGTGCCAGCAGTGGTACAGGCCTGGTCTACGAG.

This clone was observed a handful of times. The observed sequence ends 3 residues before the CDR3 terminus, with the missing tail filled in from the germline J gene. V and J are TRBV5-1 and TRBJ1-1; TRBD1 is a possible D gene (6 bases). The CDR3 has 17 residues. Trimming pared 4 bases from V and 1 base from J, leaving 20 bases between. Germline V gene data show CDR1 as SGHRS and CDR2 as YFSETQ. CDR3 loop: CASSPRGTGTTNTEAFF. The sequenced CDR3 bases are TGCGCCAGCAGCCCACGTGGGACCGGGACAACGAACACTGAA.

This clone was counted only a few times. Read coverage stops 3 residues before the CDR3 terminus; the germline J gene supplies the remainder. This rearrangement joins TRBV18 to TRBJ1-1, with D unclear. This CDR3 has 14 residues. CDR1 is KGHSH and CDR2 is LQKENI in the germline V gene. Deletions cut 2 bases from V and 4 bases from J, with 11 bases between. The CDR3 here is CASSPGGRSTEAFF. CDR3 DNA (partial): TGTGCCAGCTCACCAGGCGGGAGAAGCACTGAA. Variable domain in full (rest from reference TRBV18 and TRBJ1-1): NAGVMQNPRHLVRRRGQEARLRCSPMKGHSHVYWYRQLPEEGLKFMVYLQKENIIDESGMPKERFSAEFPKEGPSILRIQQVVRGDSAAYFCASSPGGRSTEAFFGQGTRLTVV.

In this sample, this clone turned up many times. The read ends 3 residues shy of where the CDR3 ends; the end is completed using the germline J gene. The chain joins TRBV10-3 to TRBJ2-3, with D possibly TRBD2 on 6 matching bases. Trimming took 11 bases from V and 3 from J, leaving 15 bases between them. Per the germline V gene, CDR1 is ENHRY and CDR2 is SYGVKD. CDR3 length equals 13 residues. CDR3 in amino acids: CAATGTSTDTQYF. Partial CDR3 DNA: TGTGCCGCCACCGGGACTTCGACAGATACG.

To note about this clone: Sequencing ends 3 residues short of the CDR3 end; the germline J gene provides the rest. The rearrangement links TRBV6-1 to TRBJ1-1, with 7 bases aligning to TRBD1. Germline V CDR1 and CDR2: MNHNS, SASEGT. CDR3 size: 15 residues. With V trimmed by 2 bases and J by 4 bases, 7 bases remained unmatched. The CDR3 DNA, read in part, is TGTGCCAGCAGTGAACTGGAGGGGGCCATCACTGAA. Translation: CASSELEGAITE. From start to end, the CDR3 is CASSELEGAITEAFF.

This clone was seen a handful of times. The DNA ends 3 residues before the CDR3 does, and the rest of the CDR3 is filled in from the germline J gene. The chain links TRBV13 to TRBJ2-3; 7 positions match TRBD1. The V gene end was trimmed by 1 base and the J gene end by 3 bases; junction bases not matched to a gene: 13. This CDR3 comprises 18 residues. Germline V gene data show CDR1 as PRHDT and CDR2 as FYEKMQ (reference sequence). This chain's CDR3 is CASSLAPLSTGRTDTQYF. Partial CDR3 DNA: TGTGCCAGCAGCTTAGCCCCCCTGTCGACAGGGCGGACAGATACG.

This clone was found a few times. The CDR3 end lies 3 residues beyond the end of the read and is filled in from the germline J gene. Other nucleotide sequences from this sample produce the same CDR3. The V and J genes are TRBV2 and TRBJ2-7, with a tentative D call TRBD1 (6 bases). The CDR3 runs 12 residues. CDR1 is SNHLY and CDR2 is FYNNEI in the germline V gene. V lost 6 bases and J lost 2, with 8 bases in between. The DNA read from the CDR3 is TGTGCCAGCAGAACAGGGACCTACGAG. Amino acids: CASRTGTYE. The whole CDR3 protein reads CASRTGTYEQYF.

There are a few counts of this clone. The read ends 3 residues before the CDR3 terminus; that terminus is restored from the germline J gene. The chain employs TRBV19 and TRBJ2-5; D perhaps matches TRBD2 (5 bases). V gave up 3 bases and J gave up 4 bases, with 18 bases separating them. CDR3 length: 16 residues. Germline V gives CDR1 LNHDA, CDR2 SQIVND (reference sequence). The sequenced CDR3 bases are TGTGCCAGTAGTATGGGTCCGGCAGGCCGGGGAGAGACC. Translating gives CASSMGPAGRGET. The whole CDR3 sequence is CASSMGPAGRGETQYF.

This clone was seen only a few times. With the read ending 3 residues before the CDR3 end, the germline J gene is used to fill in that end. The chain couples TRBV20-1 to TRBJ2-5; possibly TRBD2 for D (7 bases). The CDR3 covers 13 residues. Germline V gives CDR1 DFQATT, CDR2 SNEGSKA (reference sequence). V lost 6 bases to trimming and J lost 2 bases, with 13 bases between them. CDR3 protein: CSAPEGGQETQYF. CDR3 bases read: TGCAGTGCCCCAGAGGGGGGGCAAGAGACC.

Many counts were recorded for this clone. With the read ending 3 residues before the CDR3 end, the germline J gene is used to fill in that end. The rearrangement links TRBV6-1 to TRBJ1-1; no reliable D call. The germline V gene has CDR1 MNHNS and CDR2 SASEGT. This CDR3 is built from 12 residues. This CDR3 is CASSEFEREAFF. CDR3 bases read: TGTGCCAGCAGTGAATTTGAGAGGGAA.

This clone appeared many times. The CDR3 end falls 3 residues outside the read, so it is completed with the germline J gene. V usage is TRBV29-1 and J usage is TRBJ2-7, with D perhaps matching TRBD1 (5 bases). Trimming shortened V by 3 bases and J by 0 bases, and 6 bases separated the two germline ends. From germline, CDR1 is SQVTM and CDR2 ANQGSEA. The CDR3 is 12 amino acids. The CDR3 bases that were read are TGCAGCGTTGACGACAGCTCCTACGAG. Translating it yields CSVDDSSYE. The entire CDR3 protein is CSVDDSSYEQYF.

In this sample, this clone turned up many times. The CDR3 is CASSSPGTGDLEAFF. The sequenced CDR3 bases are TGTGCCAGCAGCTCGCCCGGTACAGGGGACCTTGAA. The V gene is TRBV7-9, the J gene TRBJ1-1, with 7 bases matching TRBD1. The sequenced fragment ends 3 residues before the CDR3 boundary, so the rest is inferred from the germline J gene. This CDR3 has 15 amino acids. CDR1 SEHNR and CDR2 FQNEAQ come from the germline V gene (reference sequence). The trim removed 4 bases at V and 7 bases at J, leaving 12 bases unmatched.